The 8 T cell receptor beta chains presented below share a single source sample, sequenced in a study of blood T cell repertoires in COVID-19. TCRdb's copy holds only in-frame clones and misses some; the assay was immunoSEQ multiplex PCR. Of under 250,000 clones in the sample, around 83% were seen once. Sample: peripheral blood. These receptors all stem from a man older than 75 with acute or convalescent COVID-19.

This chain joins TRBV5-1 and TRBJ1-4, with D possibly TRBD1 on 5 matching bases. The CDR3 contains 15 residues. Germline loops: CDR1 SGHRS, CDR2 YFSETQ. V was trimmed by 0 bases and J by 8 bases, leaving 14 bases between them. The CDR3 DNA follows: TGCGCCAGCAGCTTGGGGGAGGGACGTTACGAAAAACTGTTTTTT. Its translation: CASSLGEGRYEKLFF.

This chain links TRBV3-1 (or the pseudogene TRBV3-2) with TRBJ2-7; D is unclear. The CDR3 loop spans 13 amino acids. V lost 0 bases and J 7 bases, leaving 10 bases between the germline ends. Germline CDR1 LGHDT, CDR2 YNNKEL (reference sequence). CDR3 amino acids: CASSQDPPVEQYF. CDR3 bases: TGTGCCAGCAGCCAAGATCCTCCAGTGGAGCAGTACTTC.

V gene TRBV19 combines with J gene TRBJ2-5; 9 bases fit TRBD2. The CDR3 loop spans 18 amino acids. V trimming: 3 bases; J trimming: 0 bases; junction bases outside the gene matches: 11. From germline, CDR1 is LNHDA and CDR2 SQIVND (reference sequence). The CDR3 nucleotides read TGTGCCAGTAGTATGGACCTAGCGGGACTCCTGTACCAAGAGACCCAGTACTTC. Encoded protein: CASSMDLAGLLYQETQYF.

The rearrangement uses TRBV7-8 and TRBJ2-1; TRBD2 agrees at 16 bases. Germline-derived CDR1 and CDR2 are SGHVS and FQNEAQ. The CDR3 totals 20 residues. The junction had 12 bases not matched to a gene; V was cut back by 5 bases and J by 2 bases. The CDR3 protein is CASSPRTGTSGGATYNEQFF. As DNA, the CDR3 is TGTGCCAGCAGCCCAAGAACCGGGACTAGCGGGGGGGCGACCTACAATGAGCAGTTCTTC.

The chain recombines TRBV6-5 with TRBJ2-6; D possibly corresponds to TRBD2 (5 bases). The CDR3 contains 14 residues. V was cut by 8 bases and J by 0 bases, with 8 bases left in between. The V gene's germline CDR1 is MNHEY and CDR2 SVGAGI. This CDR3 is CASREYSGANVLTF. The CDR3, as DNA: TGTGCCAGCCGGGAATACTCTGGGGCCAACGTCCTGACTTTC.

The chain uses TRBV10-3 and TRBJ1-2; 9 bases map to TRBD1. Losses at the gene ends were 2 bases for V and 4 bases for J; bases not matched to a gene: 8. The CDR3 contains 16 residues. CDR1 and CDR2 from the germline V gene are ENHRY and SYGVKD. This CDR3 reads CAISEPGTGNRYGYTF. As DNA, the CDR3 is TGTGCCATCAGTGAGCCAGGGACAGGGAATCGCTATGGCTACACCTTC.

DNA of the CDR3: TGTGCCAGCAGTTTCCCGGGAGAGCAGTACTTC. Amino acid sequence: CASSFPGEQYF. The chain employs TRBV28 and TRBJ2-7, with a possible D match to TRBD2 (5 bases). Germline V CDR1 and CDR2: MDHEN, SYDVKM. Trimming took off 3 bases at V and 7 bases at J, with 7 bases between the two ends. This CDR3 is built from 11 residues.

The J gene is TRBJ2-5, the V gene TRBV6-2 or TRBV6-3; TRBD1 aligns across 7 bases. The length of the CDR3 is 14 residues. In germline, CDR1 is MNHEY, CDR2 SVGEGT. Germline trimming cut 5 bases from V and 4 bases from J; bases unmatched to any gene: 7. The CDR3 loop reads CASSPGGLRETQYF. For the CDR3, the DNA is TGTGCCAGCAGTCCAGGGGGTTTAAGAGAGACCCAGTACTTC.